This entry lists 30 T cell receptor beta chains sequenced from one sample in a study of PD-L1 blockade in urothelial cancer. The repertoire was sequenced with immunoSEQ multiplex PCR; TCRdb's copy has only in-frame clones and lacks some. The sample has roughly 91,000 clones, about 85% seen once. Documented time point: pretreatment peripheral blood. The sample in question was PBMCs, obtained around atezolizumab (anti-PD-L1) treatment. These receptors were obtained from a man aged 55 to 70 with urothelial cancer.

The chain is built from TRBV7-9 and TRBJ2-1; TRBD1 matches at 8 bases. The J segment lost 6 bases and the V segment lost 1 base, leaving 11 bases of the junction unmatched. Looked up from germline, CDR1 is SEHNR and CDR2 is FQNEAQ (reference sequence). The CDR3 spans 17 residues. Here the CDR3 DNA reads TGTGCCAGCAGCTTAGGCCCCGCCGCAGGGGGCTTCAATGAGCAGTTCTTC. As protein: CASSLGPAAGGFNEQFF.

The gene calls are TRBV4-3 and TRBJ1-3; 7 bases match TRBD1. The germline gives CDR1 LGHNA, CDR2 YSLEER. The CDR3 length is 17 residues. Trimming at V came to 1 base and at J to 3 bases, leaving 9 bases not matched to a gene. The CDR3 here is CASSQGTSRGSGNTIYF. For the CDR3, the DNA is TGCGCCAGCAGCCAAGGTACCAGCAGGGGGAGTGGAAACACCATATATTTT.

The chain employs TRBV30 and TRBJ1-3, with unresolved D. Germline-derived CDR1 and CDR2 are GTSNPN and SVGIG (reference sequence). This CDR3 contains 15 residues. Deletions cut 2 bases from V and 0 bases from J, with 11 bases between. CDR3 nucleotides: TGTGCCTGGAGTAGGCTCCGGAGCTCTGGAAACACCATATATTTT. It codes for CAWSRLRSSGNTIYF.

This clone was detected many times. V usage is TRBV9 and J usage is TRBJ2-1; weak D call: TRBD1 (7 bases). The CDR3 spans 15 residues. Germline CDR1 and CDR2: SGDLS and YYNGEE. The V end lost 4 bases, the J end lost 5 bases, and 16 bases lay between the germline ends. The CDR3: CASSPDRRGNNEQFF. CDR3 nucleotide sequence: TGTGCCAGCAGCCCGGACAGGAGGGGTAACAATGAGCAGTTCTTC.

The CDR3 here is CAVSGASSYNEQFF. As DNA, the CDR3 is TGTGCCGTTAGTGGAGCCAGCTCCTACAATGAGCAGTTCTTC. The V call is TRBV6-5, the J call TRBJ2-1, with D uncertain. With 11 bases removed from V and 0 bases from J, the gap between germline ends came to 14 bases. The CDR3 extends over 14 amino acids. CDR1 is MNHEY, CDR2 SVGAGI, per germline.

As to this clone: Different DNA sequences within this sample yield the same CDR3. The chain links TRBV30 to TRBJ1-3; 9 bases line up with TRBD1. CDR1 is GTSNPN and CDR2 is SVGIG in the germline V gene (reference sequence). Trimming removed 6 bases from V and 6 bases from J; junction bases left unmatched: 3. The CDR3 sequence is 12 residues long. The CDR3 reads CACIQGANTIYF. The CDR3 coding sequence is TGTGCCTGCATACAGGGGGCAAACACCATATATTTT. The full variable domain, with the rest looked up from reference TRBV30 and TRBJ1-3, is SQTIHQWPATLVQPVGSPLSLECTVEGTSNPNLYWYRQAAGRGLQLLFYSVGIGQISSEVPQNLSASRPQDRQFILSSKKLLLSDSGFYLCACIQGANTIYFGEGSWLTVV.

CDR3 residues: CASSRWGQASYEQYF. CDR3 DNA: TGTGCCAGCAGCCGTTGGGGCCAGGCCTCCTACGAGCAGTACTTC. This chain links TRBV5-5 with TRBJ2-7; D is perhaps TRBD1 (5 bases). The germline CDR1 and CDR2 sequences are SGHKS and YYEKEE (reference sequence). V was clipped by 4 bases and J by 0 bases, with 14 bases between them. This CDR3 has 15 residues. Using reference TRBV5-5 and TRBJ2-7 for the parts outside the CDR3, the full variable domain is DAGVTQSPTHLIKTRGQQVTLRCSPISGHKSVSWYQQVLGQGPQFIFQYYEKEERGRGNFPDRFSARQFPNYSSELNVNALLLGDSALYLCASSRWGQASYEQYFGPGTRLTVT.

This chain connects TRBV6-1 to TRBJ2-2; 7 bases fit TRBD1. The CDR3 is made up of 14 amino acids. V lost 4 bases and J lost 3; bases outside the gene matches: 2. Germline V lookup: CDR1 MNHNS, CDR2 SASEGT. This CDR3 reads CASSVQGDTGELFF. CDR3 in DNA: TGTGCCAGCAGTGTTCAGGGGGACACCGGGGAGCTGTTTTTT.

The rearrangement uses TRBV6-1 and TRBJ2-6; D is unclear. The V gene lost 10 bases and the J gene lost 1 base, with 8 bases spanning the gap. The germline V gene has CDR1 MNHNS and CDR2 SASEGT. The CDR3 has 13 residues. CDR3 amino acids: CATEQSGANVLTF. Written as DNA, the CDR3 is TGTGCCACCGAACAGTCTGGGGCCAACGTCCTGACTTTC.

The chain employs TRBV18 and TRBJ1-5; D unresolved. The CDR3 is 14 amino acids. V dropped 5 bases and J dropped 7 bases, with 15 bases sitting between them. The V gene's germline CDR1 is KGHSH and CDR2 LQKENI. For the CDR3, the DNA is TGTGCCAGCTCATCCCAGACCGAGGCGCAGCCCCAGCATTTT. The encoded protein is CASSSQTEAQPQHF.

With regard to this clone: In the same sample, other DNA sequences code for this CDR3. The chain employs TRBV28 and TRBJ1-5; D remains ambiguous. The germline gives CDR1 MDHEN, CDR2 SYDVKM. CDR3 size: 13 residues. The V gene lost 6 bases and the J gene lost 5 bases, with 11 bases spanning the gap. The CDR3 nucleotides are TGTGCCAGCAGCCTCAGAGGTTATCAGCCCCAGCATTTT. Its protein is CASSLRGYQPQHF. The complete variable domain, with remaining parts taken from reference TRBV28 and TRBJ1-5, reads DVKVTQSSRYLVKRTGEKVFLECVQDMDHENMFWYRQDPGLGLRLIYFSYDVKMKEKGDIPEGYSVSREKKERFSLILESASTNQTSMYLCASSLRGYQPQHFGDGTRLSIL.

The V and J genes are TRBV13 and TRBJ1-1, with 11 bases fitting TRBD1. V dropped 3 bases and J dropped 10; count of bases not matched to a gene: 7. There are 14 residues in the CDR3. Germline-derived CDR1 and CDR2 are PRHDT and FYEKMQ (reference sequence). CDR3 DNA sequence: TGTGCCAGCAGCTTCGGCGGACAGGGGGCAGGAGCTTTCTTT. It encodes CASSFGGQGAGAFF.

The chain recombines TRBV7-9 with TRBJ1-3; the D gene is possibly TRBD1 (5 bases). Trimming pared 5 bases from V and 0 bases from J, leaving 11 bases between. Germline V gene lookup returns CDR1 SEHNR and CDR2 FQNEAQ (reference sequence). This CDR3 is built from 15 residues. The CDR3 nucleotides read TGTGCCAGCAGCCCACAGGTCTTCTCTGGAAACACCATATATTTT. Translating it yields CASSPQVFSGNTIYF.

The chain joins TRBV5-1 to TRBJ1-3; no firm D call. The V gene's germline CDR1 is SGHRS and CDR2 YFSETQ. V was pared by 4 bases and J by 0 bases, with 8 bases between. This CDR3 spans 14 amino acids. This CDR3 reads CASSPGSSGNTIYF. The CDR3 region has the DNA TGCGCCAGCAGCCCGGGGAGCTCTGGAAACACCATATATTTT.

The CDR3 reads CASRTEVGVSRTEAFF. In DNA, the CDR3 is TGTGCCAGCAGGACAGAAGTTGGGGTATCGAGGACTGAAGCTTTCTTT. The V call is TRBV27, the J call TRBJ1-1, with D possibly matching TRBD1 (5 bases). CDR1 and CDR2 from the germline V gene are MNHEY and SMNVEV (reference sequence). The CDR3 is 16 residues long. Between the trimmed V and J ends, which lost 6 bases and 5 bases, there was a span of 22 bases.

The rearrangement links TRBV4-3 to TRBJ2-7; TRBD2 matches at 10 bases. With 0 bases clipped from V and 2 bases from J, the junction kept 16 bases outside the gene matches. This CDR3 contains 20 residues. CDR1 and CDR2 (germline): LGHNA, YSLEER. In nucleotides, the CDR3 is TGCGCCAGCAGCCAAGATCTCGCCGGGGGGCTAGCGGGAGTCCCCTACGAGCAGTACTTC. It specifies CASSQDLAGGLAGVPYEQYF.

A word on this clone: The germline gene is not matched at one end of the junction; a read error may be the cause. This sequence joins TRBV7-7 and TRBJ2-3; 8 bases are a match to TRBD2. This CDR3 has 13 amino acids. Germline V CDR1 and CDR2: SSHAT, FNYEAQ (reference sequence). The CDR3 here is CASSARSGTSMYF. CDR3 nucleotides: TGTGCTAGCAGCGCCCGATCCGGGACTAGTATGTATTTT. Using reference TRBV7-7 and TRBJ2-3 for the parts outside the CDR3, the full variable domain is GAGVSQSPRYKVTKRGQDVTLRCDPISSHATLYWYQQALGQGPEFLTYFNYEAQPDKSGLPSDRFSAERPEGSISTLTIQRTEQRDSAMYRCASSARSGTSMYFGPGTRLTVL.

The chain recombines TRBV2 with TRBJ1-2; a weak D match, TRBD1 (5 bases). Per germline, CDR1 SNHLY and CDR2 FYNNEI. There are 14 residues in the CDR3. V was cut by 7 bases and J by 5 bases, with 17 bases left in between. CDR3 nucleotides: TGTGCCAGCATGATGGGCAGGGCAAGGTATGGCTACACCTTC. Its translation: CASMMGRARYGYTF.

The chain couples TRBV29-1 to TRBJ1-2; D may be TRBD1 (5 bases). CDR1 SQVTM and CDR2 ANQGSEA come from the germline V gene. The germline V and J ends were trimmed by 7 bases and 5 bases, with 8 bases remaining between them. CDR3 size: 10 residues. The CDR3: CSAPGYGYTF. The CDR3, as DNA: TGCAGCGCCCCAGGGTATGGCTACACCTTC.

The V call is TRBV5-1, the J call TRBJ2-7; 10 bases are a match to TRBD1. The CDR3 is made up of 17 amino acids. V lost 2 bases to trimming and J lost 5 bases; unmatched junction nucleotides: 13. Germline-derived CDR1 and CDR2 are SGHRS and YFSETQ. CDR3 in amino acids: CASSFSLVGQGLNEQYF. The CDR3 nucleotides are TGCGCCAGCAGCTTCTCCCTAGTGGGACAGGGGCTCAACGAGCAGTACTTC.

The chain uses TRBV9 and TRBJ2-2; D unresolved. V was shortened by 3 bases and J by 13 bases, with 13 bases between the two germline ends. Germline CDR1 SGDLS, CDR2 YYNGEE. This CDR3 comprises 12 residues. CDR3 DNA sequence: TGTGCCAGCAGCGACCAAAGAGGTGCGCTGTTTTTT. Amino acid sequence: CASSDQRGALFF.

The chain recombines TRBV6-6 with TRBJ1-2; 9 bases match TRBD1. With V trimmed by 10 bases and J by 10 bases, 7 bases remained unmatched. The CDR3 length is 11 residues. Germline V gives CDR1 MNHNY, CDR2 SVGAGI (reference sequence). The CDR3 region is CATGIQGAYTF. CDR3 bases: TGTGCCACCGGAATACAGGGGGCCTACACCTTC.

The CDR3 is CASSPPGGGGAKNIQYF. The DNA of the CDR3 is TGTGCCAGCTCACCACCGGGGGGAGGTGGAGCCAAAAACATTCAGTACTTC. The chain employs TRBV18 and TRBJ2-4, with D tentatively TRBD2 (6 bases). Trimming left V 0 bases short and J 0 bases short, with 12 bases between. The CDR3 is made up of 17 amino acids. In germline, CDR1 is KGHSH, CDR2 LQKENI.

This chain uses TRBV5-1 with TRBJ2-1; 7 nucleotides match TRBD2. This CDR3 spans 15 amino acids. V shed 1 base and J 2 bases; nucleotides not matched to a gene: 3. Germline V gene data show CDR1 as SGHRS and CDR2 as YFSETQ. CDR3 bases: TGCGCCAGCAGCTTGCCGCTAGCGGCCTACAATGAGCAGTTCTTC. Protein product: CASSLPLAAYNEQFF.

V usage is TRBV4-1 and J usage is TRBJ2-7, with a possible D match to TRBD2 (6 bases). This CDR3 comprises 14 residues. Between the trimmed V and J ends, which lost 2 bases and 5 bases, there was a span of 13 bases. Germline V gene sequence: CDR1 MGHRA, CDR2 YSYEKL. This CDR3 is CASSQRRDGHEQYF. CDR3 nucleotide sequence: TGCGCCAGCAGCCAACGGCGGGATGGGCACGAGCAGTACTTC.

The rearrangement uses TRBV7-2 and TRBJ2-1, with D uncertain. Germline V CDR1 and CDR2: SGHTA, FQGNSA. V was trimmed by 8 bases and J by 5 bases, leaving 16 bases between them. The CDR3 covers 14 residues. Here the CDR3 DNA reads TGTGCCAGCGCCAAAAATAGCTTTAACAATGAGCAGTTCTTC. This codes for CASAKNSFNNEQFF. Looking up the rest from reference TRBV7-2 and TRBJ2-1 gives the full variable domain: GAGVSQSPSNKVTEKGKDVELRCDPISGHTALYWYRQSLGQGLEFLIYFQGNSAPDKSGLPSDRFSAERTGGSVSTLTIQRTQQEDSAVYLCASAKNSFNNEQFFGPGTRLTVL.

CDR3 sequence (DNA): TGTGCCAGCTCAATTCCCGGACAGGGGCAGGGATATGGCTACACCTTC. It translates to CASSIPGQGQGYGYTF. The chain has TRBV18 and TRBJ1-2; TRBD1 matches at 9 bases. V was clipped by 5 bases and J by 5 bases; unmatched bases: 12. CDR1 is KGHSH, CDR2 LQKENI, per germline. There are 16 residues in the CDR3.

V and J are TRBV27 and TRBJ1-4; 11 bases fit TRBD1. Per the germline V gene, CDR1 is MNHEY and CDR2 is SMNVEV (reference sequence). J was trimmed by 4 bases and V by 6 bases; bases with no gene match: 4. The CDR3 length is 15 residues. The CDR3 loop is CASSRGTGGNEKLFF. The CDR3 DNA sequence: TGTGCCAGCAGCCGAGGGACAGGGGGTAATGAAAAACTGTTTTTT.

The rearrangement links TRBV5-4 to TRBJ2-7, with 15 bases lining up with TRBD2. Germline V CDR1 and CDR2: SGHNT, YYREEE (reference sequence). J gave up 4 bases and V 4 bases, and 6 bases lay outside the gene matches. The CDR3 loop spans 16 amino acids. The CDR3 nucleotides are TGTGCCAGCAGCAACCGGACTAGCGGGAGGGCGTACGAGCAGTACTTC. It specifies CASSNRTSGRAYEQYF.

This chain links TRBV29-1 with TRBJ2-2; D gene unclear. V dropped 7 bases and J dropped 3 bases, with 9 bases sitting between them. The germline V gene has CDR1 SQVTM and CDR2 ANQGSEA. CDR3 length: 12 amino acids. In DNA, the CDR3 is TGCAGCGCCCTGCGCGACACCGGGGAGCTGTTTTTT. Translation: CSALRDTGELFF.